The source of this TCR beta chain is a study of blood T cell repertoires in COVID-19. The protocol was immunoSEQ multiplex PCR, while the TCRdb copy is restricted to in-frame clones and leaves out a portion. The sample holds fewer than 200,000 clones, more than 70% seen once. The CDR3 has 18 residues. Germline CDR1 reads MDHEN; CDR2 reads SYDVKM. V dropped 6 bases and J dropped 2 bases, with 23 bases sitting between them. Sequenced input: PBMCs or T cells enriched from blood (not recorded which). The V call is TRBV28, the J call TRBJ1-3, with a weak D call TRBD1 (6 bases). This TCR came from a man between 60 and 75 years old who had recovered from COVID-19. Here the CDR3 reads CASSGGGPLGPTGNTIYF. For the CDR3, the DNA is TGTGCCAGCAGCGGGGGGGGGCCCCTTGGACCTACTGGAAACACCATATATTTT.